This T cell receptor beta chain comes out of a study of shared clonotypes between healthy human individuals. The V gene's germline CDR1 is SGHTA and CDR2 FQGNSA. Trimming pared 5 bases from V and 4 bases from J, leaving 14 bases between. The CDR3 is 14 amino acids. Repertoires were generated with immunoSEQ multiplex PCR, while TCRdb's copy carries only in-frame clones and drops some. The sample includes under 1,100,000 clones, approximately 70% seen only once; the top ten take 1.5%. The genes are TRBV7-2 and TRBJ1-2; a weak D match, TRBD1 (6 bases). Material for sequencing was memory CD4+ T cells sorted from blood. Subset meaning: CD45RA-negative fraction. The sequence was collected from a man aged 18 to 30 in good health. The chain's CDR3 is CASSGYRAVYGYTF. The DNA of the CDR3 is TGTGCCAGCAGCGGATACAGGGCTGTCTATGGCTACACCTTC.